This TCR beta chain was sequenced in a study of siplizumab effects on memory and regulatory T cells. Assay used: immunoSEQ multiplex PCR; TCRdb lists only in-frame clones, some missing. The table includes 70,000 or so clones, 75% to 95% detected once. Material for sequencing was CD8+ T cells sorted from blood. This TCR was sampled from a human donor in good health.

CDR3 sequence reads: CASSEGWQPGPSTDTQYF. CDR3 coding DNA: TGTGCCAGCAGTGAAGGTTGGCAACCAGGGCCTAGCACAGATACGCAGTATTTT. The J gene is TRBJ2-3, the V gene TRBV25-1; D is possibly TRBD1 (5 bases). This CDR3 region has 18 residues. V was clipped by 2 bases and J by 0 bases, with 18 bases between them. Germline V gene lookup returns CDR1 MGHDK and CDR2 SYGVNS.